The present T cell receptor (beta chain) was sequenced within a study of blood T cell repertoires in COVID-19. Study as a whole: PBMCs, B-cell-depleted T cells, or T cells were the source of the cDNA or gDNA that made up the material.

The CDR3 sequence is 16 residues long. Germline V CDR1 and CDR2: SGHTA, FQGNSA. V was pared by 1 base and J by 1 base, with 11 bases between. The method was immunoSEQ multiplex PCR; TCRdb's version includes in-frame clones alone and lacks a portion of them. The sample includes roughly 29,000 clones, approximately 81% of them seen just once. The J gene is TRBJ1-5, the V gene TRBV7-2, with a possible D match to TRBD1 (6 bases). Sample: peripheral blood. The TCR sequence derives from a woman aged 55-70 years with acute or convalescent COVID-19. The chain's CDR3 is CASSLVFGGSNQPQHF. The CDR3 nucleotides are TGTGCCAGCAGCTTAGTATTTGGGGGCAGCAATCAGCCCCAGCATTTT.